One sample yielded the 4 T cell receptor beta chains listed below, sequenced in a study of T cells in Graves' hyperthyroidism and ophthalmopathy. TCR beta CDR3 region amplification was performed from RNA transcripts. HTBI primers were employed in a first-round RT-PCR of the TCR CDR3. TCRdb reprocessed the multiplex PCR reads via MiXCR and lists one record per CDR3 protein. This sample yields some 490,000 distinct CDR3 sequences, of which about 22% are seen a single time; 45% to 50% belongs to the top ten. The source material was blood. These receptors were taken from a woman in her 70s with Graves' ophthalmopathy.

This chain joins TRBV5-1 and TRBJ1-1, with TRBD1 as a possible D gene (5 bases). Germline V gene data show CDR1 as SGHRS and CDR2 as YFSETQ. V gave up 5 bases and J gave up 7 bases, with 9 bases separating them. There are 11 residues in the CDR3. The CDR3 region has the DNA TGCGCCAGCAGAGGGGAATATGAAGCTTTCTTT. Its protein product is CASRGEYEAFF. Variable domain in full (rest from reference TRBV5-1 and TRBJ1-1): KAGVTQTPRYLIKTRGQQVTLSCSPISGHRSVSWYQQTPGQGLQFLFEYFSETQRNKGNFPGRFSGRQFSNSRSEMNVSTLELGDSALYLCASRGEYEAFFGQGTRLTVV.

V gene TRBV30 combines with J gene TRBJ2-1; D remains unclear. Germline V gene sequence: CDR1 GTSNPN, CDR2 SVGIG (reference sequence). Trimming removed 2 bases from V and 7 bases from J, with 9 bases in between. The CDR3 has 12 amino acids. CDR3 residues: CAWSRSRNEQFF. The CDR3 DNA follows: TGTGCCTGGAGTCGAAGCAGAAATGAGCAGTTCTTC.

This clonotype was detected only a few times. The V call is TRBV6-5, the J call TRBJ2-7; D remains ambiguous. Trimming pared 2 bases from V and 9 bases from J, leaving 11 bases between. The germline CDR1 and CDR2 sequences are MNHEY and SVGAGI. This CDR3 contains 12 residues. Here the CDR3 reads CASSYPGPGQYF. The CDR3 nucleotides are TGTGCCAGCAGTTACCCGGGCCCTGGGCAGTACTTC.

The V and J genes are TRBV5-1 and TRBJ2-7, with D maybe TRBD2 (7 bases). The germline gives CDR1 SGHRS, CDR2 YFSETQ. The CDR3 totals 12 residues. Trimming cost V 5 bases and J 6 bases, with 12 bases left between them. The CDR3 loop reads CASRRGASEQYF. The CDR3 DNA reads as TGCGCCAGCAGACGGGGGGCCTCCGAGCAGTACTTC.